The sequence of this T cell receptor (beta chain) was determined in a study of cytomegalovirus exposure and HLA in healthy donors. Researchers ran the PCR with 60 Vbeta and 13 Jbeta primers. Sequencing used immunoSEQ multiplex PCR; TCRdb keeps in-frame clones, though not all of them. The data contain some 150,000 clones, less than 85% of them singletons. The CDR3 consists of 15 residues. Trimming shortened V by 5 bases and J by 1 base, and 12 bases separated the two germline ends. Germline V gives CDR1 MNHEY, CDR2 SVGAGI. The specimen was PBMCs. The rearrangement joins TRBV6-5 to TRBJ1-3; D unresolved. This receptor was taken from a man aged 35-49 years in good health and CMV-seronegative. The CDR3 DNA reads as TGTGCCAGCAGTGCGGGTGATGGGTCTGGAAACACCATATATTTT. Translated: CASSAGDGSGNTIYF.